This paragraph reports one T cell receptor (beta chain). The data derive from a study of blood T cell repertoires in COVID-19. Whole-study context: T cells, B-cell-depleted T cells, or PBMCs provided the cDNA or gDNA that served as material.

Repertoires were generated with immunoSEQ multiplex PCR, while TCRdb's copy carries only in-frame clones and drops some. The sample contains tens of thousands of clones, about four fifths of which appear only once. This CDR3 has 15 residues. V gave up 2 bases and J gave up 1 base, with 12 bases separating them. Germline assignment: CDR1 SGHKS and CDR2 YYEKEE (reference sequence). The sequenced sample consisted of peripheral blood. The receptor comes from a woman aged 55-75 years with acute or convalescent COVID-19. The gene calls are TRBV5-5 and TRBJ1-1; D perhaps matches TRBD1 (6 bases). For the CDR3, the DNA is TGTGCCAGCAGCTTTCAGGGGTTGCGGAACACTGAAGCTTTCTTT. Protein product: CASSFQGLRNTEAFF.